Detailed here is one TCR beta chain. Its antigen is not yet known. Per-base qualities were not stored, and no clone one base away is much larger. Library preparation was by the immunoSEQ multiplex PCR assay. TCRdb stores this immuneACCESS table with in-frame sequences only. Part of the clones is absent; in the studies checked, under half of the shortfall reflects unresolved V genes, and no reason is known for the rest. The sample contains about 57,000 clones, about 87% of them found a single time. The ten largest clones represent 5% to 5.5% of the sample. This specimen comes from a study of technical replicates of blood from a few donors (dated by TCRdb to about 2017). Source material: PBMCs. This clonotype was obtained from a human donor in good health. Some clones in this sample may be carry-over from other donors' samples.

Read as DNA, the sequence is TGCGCCAGCAGCCGGGACTCCGCGAACACCGGGGAGCTGTTTTTT. This translates into CASSRDSANTGELFF. This receptor chain uses TRBV5-1 and TRBJ2-2, with TRBD2 perhaps the D gene, on 6 matching bases. Reading from cysteine to phenylalanine, the CDR3 counts 15 amino acids. Only CDR3 DNA remains: 45 bases, in frame from the first base. As encoded in the germline V gene, CDR1 is SGHRS while CDR2 is YFSETQ. The junction carries 10 bases between V and J, which are trimmed by 4 bases and 0 bases respectively.